What follows are 8 T cell receptor beta chains derived from one specimen sequenced in a study of early T cells in non-severe SARS-CoV-2 infection. TCRdb re-derived calls from the 5' RACE reads in MiXCR, one entry per CDR3 protein. The table records about 130,000 distinct CDR3 sequences, around 14% of them present only once. The sequencing input was whole blood. Receptors were obtained from an adult who was a healthcare worker with PCR-confirmed SARS-CoV-2 infection or an uninfected control (not recorded which).

The chain employs TRBV6-4 and TRBJ2-7; D is unclear. Trimming removed 7 bases from V and 2 bases from J, with 12 bases in between. Germline CDR1 reads MRHNA; CDR2 reads SNTAGT. The CDR3 runs to 13 residues. CDR3 sequence (DNA): TGTGCCAGCATCCTCTGGAAGGCCTACGAGCAGTACTTC. Translation: CASILWKAYEQYF.

This clonotype came up a few times. The chain joins TRBV12-3 or TRBV12-4 to TRBJ2-7; no clear D gene. This CDR3 has 15 amino acids. The V end lost 4 bases, the J end lost 1 base, and 14 bases lay between the germline ends. The CDR3, as DNA: TGTGCCAGCAGTTCTGGGGTGATGGGTTCCTACGAGCAGTACTTC. Amino acid sequence: CASSSGVMGSYEQYF.

A remark on this clonotype: One base away lies a much larger clone, so this may be a sequencing read error. The genes are TRBV7-9 and TRBJ1-5; D ambiguous. Looked up from germline, CDR1 is SEHNR and CDR2 is FQNEAQ (reference sequence). The CDR3 contains 16 residues. The ends were cut back, 4 bases at V and 0 bases at J, with 13 bases in the middle. The CDR3 sequence is CASSSGRQDSNQPQHF. The CDR3, as DNA: TGTGCCAGCAGCTCTGGACGCCAAGATAGCAATCAGCCCCAGCATTTT.

This clonotype has only a few counts. V usage is TRBV7-2 and J usage is TRBJ2-1, with D uncertain. CDR1 and CDR2 from the germline V gene are SGHTA and FQGNSA. Trimming cost V 0 bases and J 6 bases, with 12 bases left between them. The CDR3 loop spans 15 amino acids. The CDR3 region is CASSLALFDFNEQFF. CDR3 bases: TGTGCCAGCAGCTTAGCTTTATTCGACTTCAATGAGCAGTTCTTC.

The rearrangement joins TRBV29-1 to TRBJ2-3; D is uncertain. From germline, CDR1 is SQVTM and CDR2 ANQGSEA. CDR3 length: 11 amino acids. The ends were cut back, 3 bases at V and 4 bases at J, with 5 bases in the middle. Here the CDR3 reads CSVDESDTQYF. Here the CDR3 DNA reads TGCAGCGTTGACGAGTCAGATACGCAGTATTTT.

This clonotype has at least ten counts. The chain joins TRBV24-1 to TRBJ2-5; tentative D call: TRBD2 (5 bases). The CDR3 runs 11 residues. Per the germline V gene, CDR1 is KGHDR and CDR2 is SFDVKD. V dropped 4 bases and J dropped 7 bases, with 6 bases sitting between them. In DNA, the CDR3 is TGTGCCACCAGTGACGGGGTGACCCAGTACTTC. It yields the protein CATSDGVTQYF.

The table lists this clonotype with many counts. The chain has TRBV6-6 and TRBJ1-6, with TRBD1 matching 7 bases. Losses at the gene ends were 5 bases for V and 4 bases for J; bases not matched to a gene: 11. The germline V gene has CDR1 MNHNY and CDR2 SVGAGI (reference sequence). The CDR3 is made up of 17 amino acids. CDR3 protein: CASSPRQGPQYNSPLHF. The CDR3 DNA reads as TGTGCCAGCAGTCCCCGACAGGGTCCTCAATATAATTCACCCCTCCACTTT.

This clonotype was observed a handful of times. The rearrangement links TRBV20-1 to TRBJ2-3; 10 bases match TRBD2. V dropped 6 bases and J dropped 5; count of bases not matched to a gene: 8. The CDR3 covers 14 residues. The germline V gene has CDR1 DFQATT and CDR2 SNEGSKA (reference sequence). As DNA, the CDR3 is TGCAGTGCCGAGGGGGCTAGCGGGGGAGATACGCAGTATTTT. Amino acid sequence: CSAEGASGGDTQYF.